The sequence of this T cell receptor beta chain was determined in a study of shared clonotypes between healthy human individuals. Whole-study context: With ages of 18 to 49, the donors were two women and three men. CD8 memory received one plate per donor, CD8 naive two, CD4 memory three and CD4 naive three.

Repertoires were generated with immunoSEQ multiplex PCR, while TCRdb's copy carries only in-frame clones and drops some. Found here are roughly 590,000 clones, around 95% of them singletons; the top ten hold 0.1% to 0.11%. The CDR3 loop spans 14 amino acids. CDR1 is SGHAT, CDR2 FQNNGV, per germline. With 8 bases removed from V and 3 bases from J, the gap between germline ends came to 17 bases. Naive CD8 cells comprised CD45RO-negative, CCR7-positively selected cells, excluding terminally differentiated effector memory CD45RA+ cells. This receptor was taken from a woman aged 25 to 45 in good health. Material for sequencing was naive CD8+ T cells sorted from blood. V gene TRBV11-2 combines with J gene TRBJ2-7, with D perhaps assigned TRBD1 or TRBD2 (5 bases each). The CDR3 region has the DNA TGTGCCAGCCGAAGGCCAGGGACGAGCTACGAGCAGTACTTC. Encoded protein: CASRRPGTSYEQYF.